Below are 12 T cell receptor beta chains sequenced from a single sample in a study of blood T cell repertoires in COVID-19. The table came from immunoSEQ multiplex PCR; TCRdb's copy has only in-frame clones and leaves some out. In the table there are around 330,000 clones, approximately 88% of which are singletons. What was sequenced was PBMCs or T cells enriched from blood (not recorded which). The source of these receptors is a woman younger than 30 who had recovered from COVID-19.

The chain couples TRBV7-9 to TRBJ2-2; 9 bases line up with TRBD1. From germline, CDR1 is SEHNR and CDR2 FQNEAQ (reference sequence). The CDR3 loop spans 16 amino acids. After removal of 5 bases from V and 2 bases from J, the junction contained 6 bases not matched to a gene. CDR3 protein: CASSPTGGSNTGELFF. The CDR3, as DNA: TGTGCCAGCAGCCCTACAGGGGGCTCAAACACCGGGGAGCTGTTTTTT.

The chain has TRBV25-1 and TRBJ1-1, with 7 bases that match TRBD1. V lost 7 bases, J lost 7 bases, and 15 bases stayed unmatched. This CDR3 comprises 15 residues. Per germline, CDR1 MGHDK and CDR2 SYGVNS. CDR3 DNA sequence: TGTGCCAGCACACCAACCCAAGACAGGGACTTTGAAGCTTTCTTT. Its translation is CASTPTQDRDFEAFF.

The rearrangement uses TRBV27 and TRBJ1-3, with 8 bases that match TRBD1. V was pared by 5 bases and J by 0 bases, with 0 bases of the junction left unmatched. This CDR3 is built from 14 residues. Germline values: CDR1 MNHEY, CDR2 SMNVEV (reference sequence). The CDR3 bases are TGTGCCAGCAGTCAGGGGGCCTCTGGAAACACCATATATTTT. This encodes CASSQGASGNTIYF.

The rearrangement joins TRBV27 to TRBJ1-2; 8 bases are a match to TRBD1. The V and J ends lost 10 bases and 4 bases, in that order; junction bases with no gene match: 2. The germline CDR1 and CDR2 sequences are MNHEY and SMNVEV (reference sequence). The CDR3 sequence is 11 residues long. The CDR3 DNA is TGTGCCACGCAGGGGGCCTATGGCTACACCTTC. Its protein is CATQGAYGYTF.

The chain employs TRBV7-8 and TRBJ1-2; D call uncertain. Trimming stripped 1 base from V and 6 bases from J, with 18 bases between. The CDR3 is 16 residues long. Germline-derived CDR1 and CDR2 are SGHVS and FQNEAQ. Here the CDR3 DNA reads TGTGCCAGCAGCTTAGGCGGCGGAGGGTTTGTAAATGGCTACACCTTC. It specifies CASSLGGGGFVNGYTF.

CDR3 in amino acids: CASSAQGAHAYGYTF. CDR3 sequence (DNA): TGTGCCAGCAGTGCGCAGGGGGCGCATGCCTATGGCTACACCTTC. The chain recombines TRBV27 with TRBJ1-2, with 8 bases fitting TRBD1. Germline assignment: CDR1 MNHEY and CDR2 SMNVEV (reference sequence). The CDR3 runs to 15 residues. The J segment lost 4 bases and the V segment lost 5 bases, leaving 9 bases of the junction unmatched.

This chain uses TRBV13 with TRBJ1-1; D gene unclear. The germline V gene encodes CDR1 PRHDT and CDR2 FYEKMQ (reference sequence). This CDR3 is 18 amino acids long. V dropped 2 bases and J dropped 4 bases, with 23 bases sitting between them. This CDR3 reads CASSLRLGARTVVTEAFF. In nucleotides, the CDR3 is TGTGCCAGCAGCTTAAGGCTGGGAGCTCGCACGGTTGTCACTGAAGCTTTCTTT.

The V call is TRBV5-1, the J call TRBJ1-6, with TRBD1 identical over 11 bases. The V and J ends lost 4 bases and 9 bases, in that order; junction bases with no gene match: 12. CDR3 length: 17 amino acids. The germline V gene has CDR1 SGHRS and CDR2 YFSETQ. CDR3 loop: CASSIESGTGGSSPLHF. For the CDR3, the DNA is TGCGCCAGCAGCATCGAAAGCGGGACAGGGGGTAGTTCACCCCTCCACTTT.

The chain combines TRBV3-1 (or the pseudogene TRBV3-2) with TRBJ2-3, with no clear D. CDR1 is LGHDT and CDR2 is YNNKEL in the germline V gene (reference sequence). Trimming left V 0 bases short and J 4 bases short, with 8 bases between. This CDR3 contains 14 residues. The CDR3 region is CASSQETFSDTQYF. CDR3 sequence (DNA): TGTGCCAGCAGCCAAGAGACTTTCTCAGATACGCAGTATTTT.

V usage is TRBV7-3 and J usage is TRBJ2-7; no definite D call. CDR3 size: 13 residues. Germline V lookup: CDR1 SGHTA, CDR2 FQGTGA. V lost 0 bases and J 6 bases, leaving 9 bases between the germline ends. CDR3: CASSLTSITEQYF. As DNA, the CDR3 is TGTGCCAGCAGCTTAACGTCTATAACCGAGCAGTACTTC.

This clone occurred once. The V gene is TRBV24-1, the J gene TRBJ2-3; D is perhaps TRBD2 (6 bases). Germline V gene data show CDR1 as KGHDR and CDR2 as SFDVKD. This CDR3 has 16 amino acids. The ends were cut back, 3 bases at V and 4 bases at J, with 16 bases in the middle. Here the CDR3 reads CATSDPDAWRADTQYF. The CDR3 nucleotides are TGTGCCACCAGTGATCCCGATGCGTGGAGGGCAGATACGCAGTATTTT.

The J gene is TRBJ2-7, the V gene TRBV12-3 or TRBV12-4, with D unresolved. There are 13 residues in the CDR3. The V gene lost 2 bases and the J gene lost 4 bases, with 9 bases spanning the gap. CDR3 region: CASSLFTSYEQYF. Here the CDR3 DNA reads TGTGCCAGCAGTTTATTCACTTCATACGAGCAGTACTTC.